The T cell receptor beta chain described here comes from a study of T cell responses to AZD1222 COVID-19 vaccine. TCRdb's table, derived via immunoSEQ multiplex PCR, lists solely in-frame clones and lacks some. The table lists over 150,000 clones, roughly 94% of them singletons. This CDR3 comprises 14 residues. V was clipped by 2 bases and J by 3 bases, with 10 bases between them. The germline V gene encodes CDR1 LGHDT and CDR2 YNNKEL (reference sequence). Regarding this clone: Antigen unknown.

Study-level points and caveats: Spike-wide coverage was observed for vaccine-associated CD4 TCRs, with dominant responses at 160-218 and 743-854. With two AZD1222 doses given, Spike-specific TCR breadth and depth both rose. At baseline, seropositivity was found in only a handful of AZD1222 recipients.

The clonotype originates from an adult who received the AZD1222 COVID-19 vaccine. Sequencing used peripheral blood, obtained 28 days after the second AZD1222 dose. The V call is TRBV3-1 (or the pseudogene TRBV3-2), the J call TRBJ1-2; perhaps TRBD1 as D (5 bases). CDR3 DNA: TGTGCCAGCAGCCAATTCGACAGACACTATGGCTACACCTTC. Amino acid sequence: CASSQFDRHYGYTF.